This record concerns one TCR beta chain sequence. Its target is not known. These data belong to a study of cytomegalovirus exposure and HLA in healthy donors. The validation cohort, a group of more than 95 subjects, included the donors and was separate from the approximately 680-subject first cohort. Study-wide points: The study flagged some 170 TCR beta chains as cytomegalovirus-associated. The study found most TCR sequences rare, yet found some public TCRs in many donors. Researchers reported that a few CMV-associated chains were confirmed in vitro as CMV antigen-specific.

Measured with immunoSEQ multiplex PCR; TCRdb has only the in-frame clones, and not every one. Counted here are a few hundred thousand clones, roughly 90% occurring once; the ten biggest clones make up more than 10%. The sequence was obtained from a man between 18 and 29 years old in good health and CMV-seropositive. The sample taken for sequencing was PBMCs.

CDR3 protein: CSVATETQYF. The CDR3 DNA is TGCAGCGTTGCGACAGAGACCCAGTACTTC. The V call is TRBV29-1, the J call TRBJ2-5; D is unresolved. V lost 4 bases, J lost 4 bases, and 4 bases lay in between. This CDR3 is built from 10 residues. Germline CDR1 reads SQVTM; CDR2 reads ANQGSEA.